This T cell receptor (beta chain) came from a study of cytomegalovirus exposure and HLA in healthy donors. With 60 Vbeta and 13 Jbeta primers, the PCR was carried out. Measured with immunoSEQ multiplex PCR; TCRdb has only the in-frame clones, and not every one. In the table there are 150,000 to 200,000 clones, about four fifths of which are singletons. The study, taken as a whole, reports: The only immune exposure information that was available was CMV serostatus. The study flagged some 180 TCR beta chains as cytomegalovirus-associated. Analysis was performed later, and it showed HLA-associated TCR beta chains to be more clonally expanded than equally common others.

Note on this clone: Its target is not known.

V was cut by 4 bases and J by 8 bases, with 15 bases left in between. The CDR3 is 13 residues long. Germline CDR1 reads SGHDT; CDR2 reads YYEEEE. The chain recombines TRBV5-6 with TRBJ1-2, with unresolved D. This receptor was taken from a middle-aged man in good health and CMV-seronegative. The sequenced sample consisted of PBMCs. This CDR3 reads CASSLVLGGGYTF. The DNA of the CDR3 is TGTGCCAGCAGCCTCGTCTTAGGAGGAGGCTACACCTTC.